This T cell receptor beta chain was recorded in a study of T cells in Graves' hyperthyroidism and ophthalmopathy. Overall study results and limits: Blood also held most thyroid clonotypes expanded beyond 0.001.

Turning to this clonotype: The antigen remains undetermined. Lacking the conserved final phenylalanine or tryptophan, this CDR3 likely reflects a read error.

There were TCR beta CDR3 regions amplified from RNA transcripts. The HTBI primer set drove a first-round RT-PCR of the TCR CDR3. TCRdb itself ran the multiplex PCR reads through MiXCR, one entry per CDR3 protein. The sample has about half a million distinct CDR3 sequences, approximately 24% seen once. The sequence came from a woman under 40 with Graves' ophthalmopathy. Specimen: blood.

The CDR3 protein is CASGANRDGTVNTGELFV. The CDR3 nucleotides read TGTGCTAGTGGTGCCAACCGGGACGGCACCGTGAACACCGGGGAGCTGTTTGTT. The V call is TRBV12-5, the J call TRBJ2-2; D is tentatively TRBD1 or TRBD2 (5 bases each). This CDR3 spans 18 amino acids. CDR1 and CDR2 (germline): LGHNT, FRNRAP. Trimming shortened V by 5 bases and J by 1 base, and 20 bases separated the two germline ends.